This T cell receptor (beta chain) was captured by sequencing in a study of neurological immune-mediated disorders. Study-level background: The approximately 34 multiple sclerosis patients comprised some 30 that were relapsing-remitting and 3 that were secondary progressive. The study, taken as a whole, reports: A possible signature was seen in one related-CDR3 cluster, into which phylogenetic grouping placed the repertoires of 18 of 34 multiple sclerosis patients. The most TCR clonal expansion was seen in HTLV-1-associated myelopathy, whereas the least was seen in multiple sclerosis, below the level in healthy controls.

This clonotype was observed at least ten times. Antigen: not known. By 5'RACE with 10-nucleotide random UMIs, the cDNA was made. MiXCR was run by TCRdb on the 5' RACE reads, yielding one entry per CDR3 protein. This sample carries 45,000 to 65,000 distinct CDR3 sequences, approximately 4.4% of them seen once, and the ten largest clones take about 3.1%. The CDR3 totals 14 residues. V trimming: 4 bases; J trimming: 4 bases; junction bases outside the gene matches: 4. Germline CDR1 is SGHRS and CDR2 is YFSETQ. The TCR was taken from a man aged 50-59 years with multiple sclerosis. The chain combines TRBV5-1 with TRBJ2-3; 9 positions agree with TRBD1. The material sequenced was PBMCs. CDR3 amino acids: CASSQDRGADTQYF. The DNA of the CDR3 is TGCGCCAGCAGCCAGGACAGGGGAGCAGATACGCAGTATTTT.